A single sample gave rise to the 17 T cell receptor beta chains below, sequenced in a study of T cells expressing NK-cell markers. TCRdb re-called the 5' RACE reads, yielding one record per CDR3 amino acid sequence without DNA. The ten top clones account for 20%, within a sample of about 170,000 distinct CDR3 sequences. Specimen: blood T cells: a sorted CD56 or NKG2C T cell subset, CD4+ or CD8+ T cells, or bulk PBMC T cells (not recorded which). The receptors were sampled from a man aged 18 to 69 in good health.

The chain employs TRBV6-1 and TRBJ2-7. The CDR3 totals 14 residues. In germline, CDR1 is MNHNS, CDR2 SASEGT. The chain's CDR3 is CASSETPNFYEQYF.

The chain couples TRBV28 to TRBJ2-2; the TCRdb D gene call, TRBD2, has no DNA to confirm it. Per germline, CDR1 MDHEN and CDR2 SYDVKM. This CDR3 has 14 amino acids. CDR3 residues: CASSEGLNTGELFF.

The chain carries TRBV28 and TRBJ1-2. The CDR3 loop spans 12 amino acids. The germline CDR1 and CDR2 sequences are MDHEN and SYDVKM. The CDR3 protein is CASSLLGRGYTF.

The rearrangement joins TRBV2 to TRBJ1-1. Germline assignment: CDR1 SNHLY and CDR2 FYNNEI. This CDR3 region has 16 residues. CDR3 protein: CASSEGWDEKNTEAFF.

V is TRBV6-5 and J is TRBJ2-1; checking the TCRdb D call of TRBD1 is not possible without DNA. This CDR3 region has 14 residues. Germline values: CDR1 MNHEY, CDR2 SVGAGI. This CDR3 reads CASSYSSGYNEQFF.

The chain links TRBV2 to TRBJ1-5; TCRdb names TRBD1, which stays unverified in the absence of DNA. Germline loops: CDR1 SNHLY, CDR2 FYNNEI. The CDR3 spans 15 residues. The CDR3 protein is CASSVRQVYNQPQHF.

The genes are TRBV10-3 and TRBJ2-7; TCRdb returns TRBD1, unconfirmable since there is no DNA. This CDR3 spans 13 amino acids. Germline-derived CDR1 and CDR2 are ENHRY and SYGVKD. This chain's CDR3 is CAIMSDSTYEQYF.

This chain links TRBV6-2 or TRBV6-3 with TRBJ2-7. Germline-derived CDR1 and CDR2 are MNHEY and SVGEGT. This CDR3 is 15 amino acids long. CDR3 region: CASSYTPDGSYEQYF.

The rearrangement uses TRBV7-9 and TRBJ2-2; TCRdb's D call, TRBD2, is unchecked because there is no DNA. The germline gives CDR1 SEHNR, CDR2 FQNEAQ (reference sequence). CDR3 size: 15 residues. CDR3 in amino acids: CASSLIRGLAGELFF.

The chain links TRBV7-9 to TRBJ1-4; the D call from TCRdb, TRBD1, cannot be confirmed without DNA. The CDR3 totals 14 residues. Germline CDR1 SEHNR, CDR2 FQNEAQ (reference sequence). Here the CDR3 reads CASSDSLLYEKLFF.

The chain has TRBV20-1 and TRBJ1-5; there is no DNA to check the TCRdb D call of TRBD1. Germline loops: CDR1 DFQATT, CDR2 SNEGSKA (reference sequence). CDR3 length: 13 amino acids. The CDR3 sequence: CSASLGLGQPQHF.

The chain uses TRBV18 and TRBJ1-2; no DNA is available, so the TRBD1 call from TCRdb remains unchecked. Germline loops: CDR1 KGHSH, CDR2 LQKENI. This CDR3 has 14 amino acids. The CDR3 sequence is CASSGDRARDGYTF.

The chain carries TRBV27 and TRBJ2-4; as DNA is missing, the TRBD2 call by TCRdb cannot be tested. The CDR3 is made up of 12 amino acids. In germline, CDR1 is MNHEY, CDR2 SMNVEV (reference sequence). CDR3 amino acids: CASSQGPGIQYF.

CDR3: CASSIASTYEQYF. This rearrangement joins TRBV19 to TRBJ2-7. The CDR3 has 13 residues. Germline loops: CDR1 LNHDA, CDR2 SQIVND (reference sequence).

The rearrangement joins TRBV4-1 to TRBJ1-5; TCRdb gives TRBD1 as the D gene, but with no DNA this cannot be confirmed. The CDR3 has 14 amino acids. Germline V gene sequence: CDR1 MGHRA, CDR2 YSYEKL. CDR3 sequence reads: CASSQLPGAEPQHF.

The chain combines TRBV27 with TRBJ1-4. The CDR3 contains 12 residues. Germline-derived CDR1 and CDR2 are MNHEY and SMNVEV (reference sequence). The CDR3 sequence: CASSHPSEKLFF.

This chain uses TRBV4-2 with TRBJ2-3; TCRdb designates TRBD1, a call that cannot be tested without DNA. CDR3 length: 17 residues. CDR1 and CDR2 (germline): LGHNA, YNFKEQ. CDR3 sequence: CASSQVVGPKGGDTQYF.